This TCR beta chain was recovered during a study of T cell changes during pregnancy in multiple sclerosis. Generated by immunoSEQ multiplex PCR, the TCRdb table keeps only in-frame clones and is missing some. The sample includes more than 70,000 clones, 90% to 95% seen only once; the top ten take more than 1.5%. Germline CDR1 and CDR2: SGHDT and YYEEEE. The CDR3 extends over 11 amino acids. Trimming left V 3 bases short and J 7 bases short, with 5 bases between. The source material was peripheral blood, sampled after pregnancy. The V call is TRBV5-6, the J call TRBJ1-3, with unresolved D. This clonotype originated in a female donor in good health, enrolled as a control in a pregnancy study. CDR3 DNA sequence: TGTGCCAGCAGCTGGAGCAACACCATATATTTT. Amino acids: CASSWSNTIYF.